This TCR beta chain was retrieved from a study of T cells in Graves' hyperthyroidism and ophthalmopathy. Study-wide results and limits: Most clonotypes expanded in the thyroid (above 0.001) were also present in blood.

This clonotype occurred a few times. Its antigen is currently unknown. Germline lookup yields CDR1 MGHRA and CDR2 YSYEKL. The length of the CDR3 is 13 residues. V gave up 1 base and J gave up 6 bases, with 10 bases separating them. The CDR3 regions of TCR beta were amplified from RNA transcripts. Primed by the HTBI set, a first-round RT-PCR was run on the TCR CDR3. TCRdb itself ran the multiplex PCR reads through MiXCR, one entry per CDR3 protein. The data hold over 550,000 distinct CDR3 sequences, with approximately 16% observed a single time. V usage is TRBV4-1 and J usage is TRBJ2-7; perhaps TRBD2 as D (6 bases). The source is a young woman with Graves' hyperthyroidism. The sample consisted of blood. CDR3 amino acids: CASSQAGGGEQYF. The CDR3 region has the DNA TGCGCCAGCAGCCAAGCTGGGGGAGGCGAGCAGTACTTC.